This paragraph reports one TCR beta chain. Data came from immunoSEQ multiplex PCR; TCRdb stores just in-frame clones and leaves some out. This table has 350,000 to 500,000 clones, roughly 90% appearing once. The record originates from a study of blood T cell repertoires in COVID-19. The CDR3 totals 13 residues. Trimming stripped 6 bases from V and 10 bases from J, with 21 bases between. CDR1 DFQATT and CDR2 SNEGSKA come from the germline V gene (reference sequence). Assignment of participants to cohorts was predicated upon participant-reported clinical history. This receptor was identified in a woman younger than 30 who had been exposed to COVID-19. The rearrangement joins TRBV20-1 to TRBJ1-1, with D tentatively TRBD1 (6 bases). Sequenced input: PBMCs or T cells enriched from blood (not recorded which). CDR3 DNA sequence: TGCAGTGCCAGTGCCAGGGGTATAACGAGAGCTTTCTTT. Protein: CSASARGITRAFF.